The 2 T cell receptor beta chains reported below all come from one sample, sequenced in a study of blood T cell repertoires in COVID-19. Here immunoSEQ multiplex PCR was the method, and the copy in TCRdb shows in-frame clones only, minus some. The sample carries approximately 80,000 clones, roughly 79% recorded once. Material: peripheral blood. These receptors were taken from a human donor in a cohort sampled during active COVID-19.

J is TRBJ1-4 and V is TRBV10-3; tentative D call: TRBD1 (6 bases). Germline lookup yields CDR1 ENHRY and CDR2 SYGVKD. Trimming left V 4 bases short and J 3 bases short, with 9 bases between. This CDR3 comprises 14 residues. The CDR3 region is CAISGAGANEKLFF. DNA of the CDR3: TGTGCCATCAGTGGAGCAGGGGCTAATGAAAAACTGTTTTTT.

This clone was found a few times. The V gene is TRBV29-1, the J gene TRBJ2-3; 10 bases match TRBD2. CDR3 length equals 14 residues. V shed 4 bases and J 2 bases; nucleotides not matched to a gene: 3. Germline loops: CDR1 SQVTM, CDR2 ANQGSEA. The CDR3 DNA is TGCAGCGTTGGAGCGGGGGGGCCCACAGATACGCAGTATTTT. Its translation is CSVGAGGPTDTQYF.